These 21 T cell receptor beta chains were all obtained from the same sample, sequenced in a study of neurological immune-mediated disorders. In TCRdb, the 5' RACE reads were re-called with MiXCR into one record per CDR3 protein. The sample has about 55,000 distinct CDR3 sequences; about 4% are singletons. The sequenced material came from PBMCs. The source of these receptors is a man between 50 and 59 years old with multiple sclerosis.

The rearrangement uses TRBV6-6 and TRBJ2-2; 10 bases agree with TRBD2. The CDR3 is made up of 16 amino acids. Germline V gene sequence: CDR1 MNHNY, CDR2 SVGAGI (reference sequence). J lost 1 base, V lost 8 bases, and 7 bases had no gene match. The CDR3 is CASGRVAGGNTGELFF. DNA for the CDR3: TGTGCCAGCGGGCGGGTAGCGGGGGGGAACACCGGGGAGCTGTTTTTT.

This clonotype was observed many times. V and J are TRBV13 and TRBJ1-1; D remains unclear. This CDR3 contains 11 residues. CDR1 is PRHDT, CDR2 FYEKMQ, per germline (reference sequence). Trimming removed 3 bases at V and 6 bases at J, with 5 bases between. The CDR3 DNA sequence: TGTGCCAGCAGCTTCGGGGCTGAAGCTTTCTTT. Residues: CASSFGAEAFF.

This clonotype was found many times. The chain combines TRBV24-1 with TRBJ2-2; weak D call: TRBD1 (6 bases). The CDR3 totals 15 residues. Trimming stripped 3 bases from V and 5 bases from J, with 12 bases between. Germline loops: CDR1 KGHDR, CDR2 SFDVKD. CDR3 region: CATSDRTGRTGELFF. The CDR3 DNA follows: TGTGCCACCAGTGATCGAACAGGGAGAACCGGGGAGCTGTTTTTT.

This clonotype was detected ten times or more. The CDR3 DNA follows: TGTGCCAGCATGATCAGTCAAGCTGTCTACAATGAGCAGTTCTTC. Protein sequence: CASMISQAVYNEQFF. The chain recombines TRBV5-5 with TRBJ2-1; unclear D gene. V was shortened by 6 bases and J by 3 bases, with 16 bases between the two germline ends. The CDR3 covers 15 residues. CDR1 and CDR2 (germline): SGHKS, YYEKEE (reference sequence).

This clonotype showed up many times. The chain combines TRBV6-6 with TRBJ2-2; 9 bases are a match to TRBD1. J lost 5 bases, V lost 4 bases, and 5 bases had no gene match. In germline, CDR1 is MNHNY, CDR2 SVGAGI (reference sequence). The CDR3 is 15 amino acids. For the CDR3, the DNA is TGTGCCAGCAGTTGGACAGGGGTGGGAACCGGGGAGCTGTTTTTT. This translates into CASSWTGVGTGELFF.

This clonotype was recorded at least ten times. CDR3 nucleotide sequence: TGCAGTGCTGGGGACAGGAACACTGAAGCTTTCTTT. It is translated as CSAGDRNTEAFF. This sequence joins TRBV20-1 and TRBJ1-1; 7 bases line up with TRBD1. The germline V gene encodes CDR1 DFQATT and CDR2 SNEGSKA (reference sequence). The CDR3 is 12 amino acids. The ends lost 5 bases at V and 1 base at J; junction bases unmatched: 1.

This clonotype was detected many times. The gene calls are TRBV20-1 and TRBJ2-5, with 7 bases fitting TRBD1. The CDR3 loop spans 13 amino acids. Trimming at V came to 4 bases and at J to 4 bases, leaving 6 bases not matched to a gene. CDR1 and CDR2 from the germline V gene are DFQATT and SNEGSKA (reference sequence). The DNA of the CDR3 is TGCAGTGCTAATGACAGGGTCGGAGAGACCCAGTACTTC. It codes for CSANDRVGETQYF.

In this sample, this clonotype turned up many times. The genes are TRBV5-1 and TRBJ2-7; D gene ambiguous. Trimming pared 4 bases from V and 3 bases from J, leaving 11 bases between. The CDR3 is made up of 13 amino acids. Germline-derived CDR1 and CDR2 are SGHRS and YFSETQ. As DNA, the CDR3 is TGCGCCAGCAGCCGATCGAGTTTCTACGAGCAGTACTTC. It yields the protein CASSRSSFYEQYF.

This clonotype was detected many times. V and J are TRBV7-9 and TRBJ2-4, with 11 nucleotides matching TRBD2. CDR1 is SEHNR and CDR2 is FQNEAQ in the germline V gene (reference sequence). This CDR3 is 16 amino acids long. V lost 5 bases and J lost 6; bases outside the gene matches: 9. In DNA, the CDR3 is TGTGCCAGCAGCGAAAGGACTAGCGGGTTAGGAAACATTCAGTACTTC. It encodes CASSERTSGLGNIQYF.

In its sample, this clonotype was seen many times. The chain carries TRBV4-1 and TRBJ2-1; 10 bases align to TRBD2. Germline CDR1 and CDR2: MGHRA and YSYEKL. The CDR3 is 16 amino acids. With V trimmed by 5 bases and J by 6 bases, 10 bases remained unmatched. The CDR3 loop is CASSSPASGSFNEQFF. The CDR3, as DNA: TGCGCCAGCAGCTCGCCGGCTAGCGGGAGTTTCAATGAGCAGTTCTTC.

The chain carries TRBV30 and TRBJ2-6; no reliable D call. V was pared by 2 bases and J by 1 base, with 24 bases between. Germline assignment: CDR1 GTSNPN and CDR2 SVGIG (reference sequence). This CDR3 comprises 20 residues. The CDR3 bases are TGTGCCTGGAGTAAAAGGAGTTATAGTGGGCCTGGGTCTGGGGCCAACGTCCTGACTTTC. This sequence encodes CAWSKRSYSGPGSGANVLTF.

This clonotype was seen only a few times. V is TRBV5-1 and J is TRBJ2-3, with 8 nucleotides matching TRBD1. CDR1 is SGHRS and CDR2 is YFSETQ in the germline V gene. CDR3 length equals 15 residues. The ends lost 4 bases at V and 4 bases at J; junction bases unmatched: 8. CDR3 residues: CASSGTGQYPDTQYF. The CDR3, as DNA: TGCGCCAGCAGCGGGACAGGTCAATACCCAGATACGCAGTATTTT. Full variable domain (missing parts from reference TRBV5-1 and TRBJ2-3): KAGVTQTPRYLIKTRGQQVTLSCSPISGHRSVSWYQQTPGQGLQFLFEYFSETQRNKGNFPGRFSGRQFSNSRSEMNVSTLELGDSALYLCASSGTGQYPDTQYFGPGTRLTVL.

This clonotype has ten or more counts. The V and J genes are TRBV5-1 and TRBJ2-1; D is perhaps TRBD2 (6 bases). Germline CDR1 reads SGHRS; CDR2 reads YFSETQ. The CDR3 has 14 residues. V was cut by 1 base and J by 4 bases, with 9 bases left in between. CDR3 protein: CASSLKEGYNEQFF. CDR3 DNA: TGCGCCAGCAGCTTGAAGGAGGGGTACAATGAGCAGTTCTTC.

This clonotype was seen ten or more times. DNA for the CDR3: TGTGCCAGCAGTTTTCTGAGGAACACCGGGGAGCTGTTTTTT. It codes for CASSFLRNTGELFF. The chain is built from TRBV28 and TRBJ2-2; D ambiguous. Between the trimmed V and J ends, which lost 3 bases and 1 base, there was a span of 6 bases. The CDR3 has 14 amino acids. Per germline, CDR1 MDHEN and CDR2 SYDVKM.

This clonotype was detected only a few times. The junction does not match germline at one end; this may be a read error. The chain joins TRBV5-6 to TRBJ1-5; D is possibly TRBD1 (6 bases). The CDR3 runs to 16 residues. CDR1 is SGHDT and CDR2 is YYEEEE in the germline V gene. The CDR3 here is CASSLAGGAGNQPQNF. In nucleotides, the CDR3 is TGTGCCAGCAGCTTGGCCGGGGGGGCGGGCAATCAGCCCCAGAATTTT.

This clonotype was seen repeatedly, ten times or more. The V call is TRBV5-1, the J call TRBJ2-7; D call uncertain. The germline V gene encodes CDR1 SGHRS and CDR2 YFSETQ. The CDR3 length is 12 residues. The ends were cut back, 0 bases at V and 6 bases at J, with 7 bases in the middle. CDR3 residues: CASSLAGSEQYF. The CDR3 region has the DNA TGCGCCAGCAGCTTGGCCGGAAGCGAGCAGTACTTC.

The sample holds many counts of this clonotype. This chain uses TRBV6-5 with TRBJ2-3; D gene ambiguous. This CDR3 has 17 residues. Trimming shortened V by 6 bases and J by 0 bases, and 19 bases separated the two germline ends. Germline assignment: CDR1 MNHEY and CDR2 SVGAGI. CDR3 DNA: TGTGCCAGCAGCGCGATAGGTCCACGTGCTAGCACAGATACGCAGTATTTT. Amino acids: CASSAIGPRASTDTQYF.

This clonotype was seen repeatedly, ten times or more. The rearrangement joins TRBV4-1 to TRBJ1-1; D remains ambiguous. Between the trimmed V and J ends, which lost 3 bases and 6 bases, there was a span of 11 bases. The germline gives CDR1 MGHRA, CDR2 YSYEKL. The CDR3 sequence is 13 residues long. The CDR3: CASSQRVVPEAFF. The CDR3 nucleotides are TGCGCCAGCAGCCAGAGGGTTGTTCCTGAAGCTTTCTTT.

This clonotype was recorded many times. The gene calls are TRBV12-3 or TRBV12-4 and TRBJ2-1; D might be TRBD1 or TRBD2, each matching 5 bases. V was shortened by 4 bases and J by 3 bases, with 19 bases between the two germline ends. This CDR3 is 17 amino acids long. The CDR3 loop reads CASSSRALIRGYNEQFF. CDR3 nucleotide sequence: TGTGCCAGCAGTTCCAGGGCCCTAATACGGGGCTACAATGAGCAGTTCTTC.

This clonotype came up many times. The chain joins TRBV19 to TRBJ1-4; D is uncertain. The V end was cut by 3 bases, the J end by 0 bases, with 8 bases between. Germline CDR1 is LNHDA and CDR2 is SQIVND (reference sequence). The CDR3 consists of 15 residues. The CDR3 region has the DNA TGTGCCAGTAGTATCGGCAGGTCAACTAATGAAAAACTGTTTTTT. This encodes CASSIGRSTNEKLFF.

This clonotype has at least ten counts. The V gene is TRBV3-1, the J gene TRBJ2-7; D is perhaps TRBD1 (5 bases). Germline CDR1 LGHDT, CDR2 YNNKEL (reference sequence). V gave up 4 bases and J gave up 5 bases, with 9 bases separating them. The CDR3 length is 12 residues. The CDR3 nucleotides are TGTGCCAGCAGCCGAGACAGCCACGAGCAGTACTTC. Translation: CASSRDSHEQYF.